This T cell receptor beta chain was captured by sequencing in a study of blood T cell repertoires in COVID-19 (TCRdb year 2020). Concerning the study at large: The collaborator samples originated in the United States, Italy and Spain and spanned the acute and convalescent phases of COVID-19. Where available, HLA class I and class II types were taken from metadata supplied by the sample provider and were not determined by assay-based typing. Deeply sampled blood TCRbeta repertoires from subjects exposed to, actively infected with, or recovered from COVID-19 were included in the dataset. Sample metadata almost always included a de-identified subject ID, COVID-19 status, age in years and sex. The repertoires were released in a freely available public database meant as a resource for research on the immune response to SARS-CoV-2. The material from the prospective study consisted of cDNA or gDNA derived from T cells, B-cell-depleted T cells, or PBMCs. Samples were obtained from the ongoing ImmuneRACE study (first 160 participants) and from 1,000 to 1,500 subjects provided by 6 global collaborators. Summary of the overall study and its limitations: The quantity of clinical and demographic metadata differed by source and by participant and was supplied without curation.

To note about this clone: The target of this receptor is not known. The input lacks base qualities; no much larger clone sits a single base away.

Enrolling through a virtual design, the prospective study's participants ranged in age from roughly 18 to 90 years and lived across 24 United States geographic areas. In the prospective study, participants were assigned to cohorts based on the clinical history participants reported in a screening survey and a study questionnaire. Each participant in the prospective study had whole blood, serum and a nasopharyngeal or oropharyngeal swab collected by mobile phlebotomists. Over a roughly 2-month period, participants in the prospective study had the option of providing additional blood draws and questionnaires. Before DNA extraction, prospective study blood samples were shipped either frozen or at room temperature. The immunoSEQ Assay, a bias-controlled multiplex PCR, was used to amplify TCRbeta CDR3 regions from genomic DNA. In the paper's pipeline: The number of nucleated cells in each sample was estimated by amplification of reference gene primers within the assay. Sequence reads were collapsed and filtered to measure the absolute abundance of every unique TCRbeta CDR3 rearrangement. For each sample, productive Simpson clonality was calculated by taking the square root of Simpson's diversity index across productive rearrangements. The table comes from immuneACCESS by way of TCRdb, which keeps in-frame sequences with V and J called. Part of the clones is missing from these tables; in studies checked, under half for an unresolved V gene and the rest for unknown reasons. The V and J calls and clone size come from that table; D and trimming were worked out from the DNA. The sample has about 200,000 clones on record, more than 75% of them singletons. Less than 20% of the sample comes from the top ten.

From the germline V gene (reference sequence), CDR1 is MNHEY and CDR2 is SMNVEV. Clipping removes 5 bases from V and 6 bases from J, with 13 as the unmatched junction base count. From its cysteine to its phenylalanine, the CDR3 spans 16 amino acids. The entry retains the CDR3 DNA only, 48 bases that are in frame from base 1. The chain employs TRBV27 and TRBJ1-2; the junction holds 9 bases that match TRBD1. What was sequenced was PBMCs or T cells enriched from blood (not recorded which). The clonotype comes from a woman aged 45 to 65 with acute COVID-19. The CDR3 protein is CASSPPRDREGDGYTF. The DNA reads as follows: TGTGCCAGCAGTCCACCTCGGGACAGGGAAGGAGATGGCTACACCTTC.